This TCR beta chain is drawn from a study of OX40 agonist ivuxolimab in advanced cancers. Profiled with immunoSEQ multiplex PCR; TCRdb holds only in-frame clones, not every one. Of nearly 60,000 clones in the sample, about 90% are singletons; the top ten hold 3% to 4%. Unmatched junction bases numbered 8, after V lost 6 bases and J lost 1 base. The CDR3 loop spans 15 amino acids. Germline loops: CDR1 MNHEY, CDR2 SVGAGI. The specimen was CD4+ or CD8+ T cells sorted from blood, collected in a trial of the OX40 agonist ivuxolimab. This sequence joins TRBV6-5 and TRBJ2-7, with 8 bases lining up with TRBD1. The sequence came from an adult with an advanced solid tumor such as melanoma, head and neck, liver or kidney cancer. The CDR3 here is CASSAGGAYSYEQYF. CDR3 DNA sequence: TGTGCCAGCAGCGCAGGGGGCGCGTATTCCTACGAGCAGTACTTC.